The T cell receptor beta chain under discussion was sequenced for a study of T cells in Graves' hyperthyroidism and ophthalmopathy. Study at large: The blood sample was taken at first diagnosis, before treatment began.

It was RNA transcripts that yielded the amplified TCR beta CDR3 regions. HTBI primers were the set used in a first-round RT-PCR of the TCR CDR3. TCRdb passed the multiplex PCR reads through MiXCR, listing each CDR3 protein once. Of around 500,000 distinct CDR3 sequences listed, 14% are singletons. Lactation, pregnancy, other autoimmune disease or uncontrolled infection led to exclusion of patients. The sample consisted of blood. This TCR derives from a woman in her forties with Graves' hyperthyroidism.

CDR3 region: CSATRLAGLDNEQFF. As DNA, the CDR3 is TGCAGTGCTACCAGACTAGCGGGATTGGACAATGAGCAGTTCTTC. V gene TRBV20-1 combines with J gene TRBJ2-1; 11 nucleotides match TRBD2. Germline values: CDR1 DFQATT, CDR2 SNEGSKA (reference sequence). The V and J ends lost 4 bases and 5 bases, in that order; junction bases with no gene match: 7. This CDR3 is 15 amino acids long.